The 3 T cell receptor beta chains below all came from one sample that was sequenced in a study of blood T cell repertoires in COVID-19. Data came from immunoSEQ multiplex PCR; TCRdb stores just in-frame clones and leaves some out. The sample records roughly 60,000 clones, 80% to 90% being singletons. Sequencing was carried out using peripheral blood. The receptors here all came from a man aged 80 or over with acute or convalescent COVID-19.

The chain has TRBV7-9 and TRBJ1-2, with D maybe TRBD1 (6 bases). There are 13 residues in the CDR3. The germline CDR1 and CDR2 sequences are SEHNR and FQNEAQ (reference sequence). Trimming took off 5 bases at V and 4 bases at J, with 11 bases between the two ends. The CDR3 is CASSQGIRYGYTF. Here the CDR3 DNA reads TGTGCCAGCAGCCAGGGGATTCGCTATGGCTACACCTTC.

As concerns this clone: The same CDR3 can be traced to other DNA sequences in this sample. The chain has TRBV7-3 and TRBJ2-2, with TRBD2 matching 10 bases. The CDR3 sequence is 14 residues long. V was clipped by 7 bases and J by 4 bases; unmatched bases: 3. Per the germline V gene, CDR1 is SGHTA and CDR2 is FQGTGA. Written as DNA, the CDR3 is TGTGCCAGCAAGCGGGGGGGCAGCACCGGGGAGCTGTTTTTT. It is translated as CASKRGGSTGELFF.

V gene TRBV14 combines with J gene TRBJ2-1, with 12 bases fitting TRBD2. Germline lookup yields CDR1 SGHDN and CDR2 FVKESK. CDR3 length: 15 residues. V lost 8 bases, J lost 4 bases, and 6 bases stayed unmatched. The chain's CDR3 is CASRLAGEPYNEQFF. DNA of the CDR3: TGTGCCAGCCGACTAGCGGGGGAGCCATACAATGAGCAGTTCTTC.